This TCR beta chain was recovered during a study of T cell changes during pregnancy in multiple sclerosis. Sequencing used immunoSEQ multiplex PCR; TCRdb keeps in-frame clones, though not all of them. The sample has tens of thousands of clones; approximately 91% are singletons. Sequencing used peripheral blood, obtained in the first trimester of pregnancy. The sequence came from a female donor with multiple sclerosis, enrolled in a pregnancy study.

The CDR3: CASSQENEPYEQYF. For the CDR3, the DNA is TGTGCCAGCAGTCAAGAAAATGAGCCCTACGAGCAGTACTTC. V and J are TRBV6-6 and TRBJ2-7; no firm D call. CDR3 length equals 14 residues. Trimming left V 5 bases short and J 2 bases short, with 13 bases between. Germline V CDR1 and CDR2: MNHNY, SVGAGI (reference sequence).